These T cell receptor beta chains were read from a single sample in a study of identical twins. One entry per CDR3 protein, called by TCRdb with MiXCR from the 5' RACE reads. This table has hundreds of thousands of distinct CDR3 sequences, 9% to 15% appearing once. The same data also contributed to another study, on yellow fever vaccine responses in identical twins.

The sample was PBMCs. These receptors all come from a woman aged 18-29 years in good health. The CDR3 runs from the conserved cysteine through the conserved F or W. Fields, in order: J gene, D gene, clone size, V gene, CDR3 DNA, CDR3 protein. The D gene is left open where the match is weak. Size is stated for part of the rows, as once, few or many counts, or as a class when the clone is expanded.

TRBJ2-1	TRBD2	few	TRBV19	TGTGCCAGTAGTATAGGTAGCGGGAGTTCAGATGAGCAGTTCTTC	CASSIGSGSSDEQFF
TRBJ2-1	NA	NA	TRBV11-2	TGTGCCAGCAGATACTCGCTGGGACCGAGAACGAGCTCCTACAATGAGCAGTTCTTC	CASRYSLGPRTSSYNEQFF
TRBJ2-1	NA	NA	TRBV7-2	TGTGCCAGCAGCTTAGCCAGGGGAATGAATGAGCAGTTCTTC	CASSLARGMNEQFF
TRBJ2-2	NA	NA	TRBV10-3	TGTGCCATCATGACGAACACCGGGGAGCTGTTTTTT	CAIMTNTGELFF
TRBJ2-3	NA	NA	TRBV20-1	TGCAGTGCTAGAGATCGGTTGGGGGCTGGAGATACGCAGTATTTT	CSARDRLGAGDTQYF
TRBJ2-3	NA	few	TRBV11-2	TGTGCCAGCGCCACAGGGTCAGATACGCAGTATTTT	CASATGSDTQYF
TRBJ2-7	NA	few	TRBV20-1	TGCAGTGCTAGACTTCGGGACTCCTACGAGCAGTACTTC	CSARLRDSYEQYF
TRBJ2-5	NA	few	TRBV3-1	TGTGCCAGCAGCCAGGGCGGGAAGCAAGAGACCCAGTACTTC	CASSQGGKQETQYF
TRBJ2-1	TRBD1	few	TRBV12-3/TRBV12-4	TGTGCCAGCACCCCCGGGACAGGGGCGTACAATGAGCAGTTCTTC	CASTPGTGAYNEQFF
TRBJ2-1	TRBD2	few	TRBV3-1	TGTGCCAGCAGCCAAGAAGGGACTAGCGGGAGGGTCAATGAGCAGTTCTTC	CASSQEGTSGRVNEQFF
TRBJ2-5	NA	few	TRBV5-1	TGCGCCAGCAGTGAAGAAGGGCGGGAGACCCAGTACTTC	CASSEEGRETQYF
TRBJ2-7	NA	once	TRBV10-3	TGTGCCATCAGTGAGCGTTGGAGGGGTCCCGGGTACGAGCAGTACTTC	CAISERWRGPGYEQYF
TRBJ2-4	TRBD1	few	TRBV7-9	TGTGCCAGCAGCTCGGATCACTCCGGGACAGGGGGGAACATTCAGTACTTC	CASSSDHSGTGGNIQYF
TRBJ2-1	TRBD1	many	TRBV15	TGTGCCACCAGCAGAGATGGACAGGGATGGGGCAATGAGCAGTTCTTC	CATSRDGQGWGNEQFF
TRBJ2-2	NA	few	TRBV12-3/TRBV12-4	TGTGCCAGCAGCCCCCCGGCGGGGGCGCTCTCCGGGGAGCTGTTTTTT	CASSPPAGALSGELFF
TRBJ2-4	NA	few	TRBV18	TGTGCCAGCTCACCACAGGGACTCCGTGGGGTAAAAAACATTCAGTACTTC	CASSPQGLRGVKNIQYF
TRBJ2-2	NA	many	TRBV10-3	TGTGCCATCAGTGAGTCCGCCGGGGAGCTGTTTTTT	CAISESAGELFF
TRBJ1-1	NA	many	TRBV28	TGTGCCAGCAGTTTTGATATTTCAGCTGAAGCTTTCTTT	CASSFDISAEAFF
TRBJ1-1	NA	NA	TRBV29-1	TGCAGCGTTGAAGATCTCGGGGCTGAAGCTTTCTTT	CSVEDLGAEAFF
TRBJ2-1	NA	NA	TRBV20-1	TGCAGTGCTAGTCCTCCTGGCGGGAAGGATGAGCAGTTCTTC	CSASPPGGKDEQFF
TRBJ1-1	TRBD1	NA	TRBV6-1	TGTGCCACCTCCAAGCACAGGGGGAACACTGAAGCTTTCTTT	CATSKHRGNTEAFF
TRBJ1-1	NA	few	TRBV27	TGTGCCAGCAGTCAACAGGGTTCGAACACTGAAGCTTTCTTT	CASSQQGSNTEAFF
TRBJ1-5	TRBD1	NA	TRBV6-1	TGTGCCAGCCAGGGACAGGGAGATTATCAGCCCCAGCATTTT	CASQGQGDYQPQHF
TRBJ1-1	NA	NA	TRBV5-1	TGCGCCAGCAGCTTGGTAGTACACACTGAAGCTTTCTTT	CASSLVVHTEAFF
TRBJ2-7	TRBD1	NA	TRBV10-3	TGTGCCATCAGTGAAGACAGGGGTGGAGGCGAGCAGTACTTC	CAISEDRGGGEQYF
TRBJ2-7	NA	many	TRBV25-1	TGTGCCAGCAGGAGCAGGCACGAGCAGTACTTC	CASRSRHEQYF
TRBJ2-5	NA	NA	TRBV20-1	TGCAGTGCTAGAGATCCCCTCGTCCGACAGTACCAAGAGACCCAGTACTTC	CSARDPLVRQYQETQYF
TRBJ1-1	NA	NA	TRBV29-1	TGCAGCGTCGCACTTAAGACACAACTCGGAGCTTTCTTT	CSVALKTQLGAFF